The entry below gives a single T cell receptor (beta chain) sequence along with its context. Its antigen is not known. A much larger clone lies one base from this, so it may be a read error. The entry originates in a study of breast tumors, draining lymph nodes, adjacent tissues. Findings and limits, study-wide: That most tumor T cells come from lymph nodes remained unproven. Compared with basal-like, luminal-like tumors shared significantly more repertoire with nontumor tissue. Tumor repertoires ranked between lymph nodes and nontumor tissue in diversity, with V and J gene preferences.

MiXCR, applied by TCRdb to the multiplex PCR reads, yields one record per CDR3 protein. The sample has 120,000 or so distinct CDR3 sequences, just under 20% seen once. Breast cancer patients provided tissue from their axillary draining lymph nodes. Trimming removed 4 bases from V and 8 bases from J, with 17 bases in between. The CDR3 runs 14 residues. From germline, CDR1 is SGHDT and CDR2 YYEEEE. The sequence derives from a female donor with breast cancer. Some clones in this sample may be carry-over from other donors' samples. Sequences were obtained from axillary lymph node tissue. This chain uses TRBV5-6 with TRBJ2-3; possibly TRBD1 or TRBD2 for D (5 bases each). In DNA, the CDR3 is TGTGCCAGCAGCCCCAAACAGGTACGGGGTACGCAGTATTTT. Protein product: CASSPKQVRGTQYF.